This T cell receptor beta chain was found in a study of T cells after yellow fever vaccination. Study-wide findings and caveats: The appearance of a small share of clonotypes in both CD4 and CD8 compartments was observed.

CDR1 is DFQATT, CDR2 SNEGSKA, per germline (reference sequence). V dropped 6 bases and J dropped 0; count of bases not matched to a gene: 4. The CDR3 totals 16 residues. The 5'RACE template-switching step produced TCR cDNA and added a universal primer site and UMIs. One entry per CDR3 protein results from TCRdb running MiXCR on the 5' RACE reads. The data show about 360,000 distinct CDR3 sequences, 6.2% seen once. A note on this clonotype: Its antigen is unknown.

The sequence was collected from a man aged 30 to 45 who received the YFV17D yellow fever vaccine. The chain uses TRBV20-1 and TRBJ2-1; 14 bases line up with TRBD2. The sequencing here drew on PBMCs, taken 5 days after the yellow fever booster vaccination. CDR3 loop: CSALTSGRASYNEQFF. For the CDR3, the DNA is TGCAGTGCCCTGACTAGCGGGAGGGCCTCCTACAATGAGCAGTTCTTC.